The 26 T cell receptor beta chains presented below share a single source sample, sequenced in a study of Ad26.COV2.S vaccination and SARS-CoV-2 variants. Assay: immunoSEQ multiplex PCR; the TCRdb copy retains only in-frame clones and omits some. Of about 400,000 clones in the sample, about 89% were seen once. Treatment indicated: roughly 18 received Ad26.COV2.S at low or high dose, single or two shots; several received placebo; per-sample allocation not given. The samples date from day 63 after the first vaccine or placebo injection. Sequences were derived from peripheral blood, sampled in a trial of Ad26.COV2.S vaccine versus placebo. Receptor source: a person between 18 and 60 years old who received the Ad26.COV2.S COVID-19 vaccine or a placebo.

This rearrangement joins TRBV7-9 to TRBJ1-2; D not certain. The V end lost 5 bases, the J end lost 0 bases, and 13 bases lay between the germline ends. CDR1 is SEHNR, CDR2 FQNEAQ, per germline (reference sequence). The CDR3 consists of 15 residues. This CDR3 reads CASSTDGVANYGYTF. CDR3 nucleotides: TGTGCCAGCAGCACCGATGGGGTAGCTAACTATGGCTACACCTTC.

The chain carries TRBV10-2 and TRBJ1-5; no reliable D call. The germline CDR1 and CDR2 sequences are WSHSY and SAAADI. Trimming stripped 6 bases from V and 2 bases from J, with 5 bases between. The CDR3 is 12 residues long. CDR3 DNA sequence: TGCGCCAGCAGGGACGGCAATCAGCCCCAGCATTTT. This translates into CASRDGNQPQHF.

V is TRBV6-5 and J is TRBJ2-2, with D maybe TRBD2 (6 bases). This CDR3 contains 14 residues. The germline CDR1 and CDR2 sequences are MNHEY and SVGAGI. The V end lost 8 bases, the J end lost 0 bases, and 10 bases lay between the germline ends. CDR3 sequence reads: CASVSGPNTGELFF. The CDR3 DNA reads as TGTGCCAGCGTTAGCGGCCCGAACACCGGGGAGCTGTTTTTT.

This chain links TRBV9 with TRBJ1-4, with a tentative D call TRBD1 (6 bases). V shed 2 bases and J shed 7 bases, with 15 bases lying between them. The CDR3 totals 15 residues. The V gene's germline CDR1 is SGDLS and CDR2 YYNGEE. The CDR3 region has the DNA TGTGCCAGCAGCGTGGAGGGGGGGCTCCTTGAAAAACTGTTTTTT. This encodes CASSVEGGLLEKLFF.

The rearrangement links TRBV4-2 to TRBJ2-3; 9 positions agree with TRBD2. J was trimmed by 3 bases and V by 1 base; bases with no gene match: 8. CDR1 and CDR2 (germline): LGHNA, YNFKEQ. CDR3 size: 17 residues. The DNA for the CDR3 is TGTGCCAGCAGCCAAGCCCTCGGGACTAGCAAAACAGATACGCAGTATTTT. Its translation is CASSQALGTSKTDTQYF.

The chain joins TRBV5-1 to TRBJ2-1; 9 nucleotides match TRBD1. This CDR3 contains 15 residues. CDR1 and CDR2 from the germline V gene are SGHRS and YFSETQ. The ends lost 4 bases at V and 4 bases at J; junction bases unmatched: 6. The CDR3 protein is CASSPAGQGYNEQFF. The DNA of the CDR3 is TGCGCCAGCAGCCCCGCGGGACAGGGATACAATGAGCAGTTCTTC.

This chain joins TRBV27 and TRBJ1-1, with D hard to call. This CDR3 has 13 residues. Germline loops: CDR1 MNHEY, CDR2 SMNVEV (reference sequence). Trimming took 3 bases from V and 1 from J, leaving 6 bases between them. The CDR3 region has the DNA TGTGCCAGCAGTTTCGGCTCGAACACTGAAGCTTTCTTT. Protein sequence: CASSFGSNTEAFF.

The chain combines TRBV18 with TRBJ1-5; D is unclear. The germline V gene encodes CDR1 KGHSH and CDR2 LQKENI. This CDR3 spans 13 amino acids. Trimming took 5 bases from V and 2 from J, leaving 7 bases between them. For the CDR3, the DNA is TGTGCCAGCTCAGAGGGCGGCAATCAGCCCCAGCATTTT. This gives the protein CASSEGGNQPQHF. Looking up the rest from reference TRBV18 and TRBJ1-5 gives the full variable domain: NAGVMQNPRHLVRRRGQEARLRCSPMKGHSHVYWYRQLPEEGLKFMVYLQKENIIDESGMPKERFSAEFPKEGPSILRIQQVVRGDSAAYFCASSEGGNQPQHFGDGTRLSIL.

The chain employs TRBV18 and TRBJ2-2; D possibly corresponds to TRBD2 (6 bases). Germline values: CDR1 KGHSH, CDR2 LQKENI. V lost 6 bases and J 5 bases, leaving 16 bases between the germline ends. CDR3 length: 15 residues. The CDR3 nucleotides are TGTGCCAGCTCTGACGCGGTCGGGGGTACCGGGGAGCTGTTTTTT. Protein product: CASSDAVGGTGELFF.

For the CDR3, the DNA is TGTGCCAGCAGCTTTGTCTACGACGAGCAGTACTTC. Residues: CASSFVYDEQYF. The chain couples TRBV5-6 to TRBJ2-7; D not certain. Between the trimmed V and J ends, which lost 2 bases and 5 bases, there was a span of 8 bases. Germline CDR1 SGHDT, CDR2 YYEEEE. CDR3 length equals 12 residues.

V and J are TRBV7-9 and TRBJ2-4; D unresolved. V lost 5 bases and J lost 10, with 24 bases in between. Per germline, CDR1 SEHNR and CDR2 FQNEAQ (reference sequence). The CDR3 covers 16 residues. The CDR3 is CASSNDGLRNPTIQYF. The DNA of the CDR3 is TGTGCCAGCAGCAATGATGGGCTCCGCAACCCCACTATTCAGTACTTC.

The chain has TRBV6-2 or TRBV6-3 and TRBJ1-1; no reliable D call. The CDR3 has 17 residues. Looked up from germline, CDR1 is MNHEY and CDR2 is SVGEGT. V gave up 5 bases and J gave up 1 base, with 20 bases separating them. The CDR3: CASSDDRRGGWNTEAFF. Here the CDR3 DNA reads TGTGCCAGCAGTGACGACCGCCGGGGAGGATGGAACACTGAAGCTTTCTTT.

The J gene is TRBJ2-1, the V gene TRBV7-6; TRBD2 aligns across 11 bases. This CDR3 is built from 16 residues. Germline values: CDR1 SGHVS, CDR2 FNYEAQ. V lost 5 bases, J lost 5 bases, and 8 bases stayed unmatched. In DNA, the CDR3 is TGTGCCAGCAGCGATATAGCGGGAGGGTTCGACAATGAGCAGTTCTTC. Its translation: CASSDIAGGFDNEQFF.

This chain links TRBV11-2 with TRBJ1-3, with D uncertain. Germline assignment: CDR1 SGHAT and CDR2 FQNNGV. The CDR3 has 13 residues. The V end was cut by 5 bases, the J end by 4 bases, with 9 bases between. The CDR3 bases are TGTGCCAGCAGCCGGGAAATGGGAAACACCATATATTTT. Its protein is CASSREMGNTIYF. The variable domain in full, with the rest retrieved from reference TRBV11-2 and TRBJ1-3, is EAGVAQSPRYKIIEKRQSVAFWCNPISGHATLYWYQQILGQGPKLLIQFQNNGVVDDSQLPKDRFSAERLKGVDSTLKIQPAKLEDSAVYLCASSREMGNTIYFGEGSWLTVV.

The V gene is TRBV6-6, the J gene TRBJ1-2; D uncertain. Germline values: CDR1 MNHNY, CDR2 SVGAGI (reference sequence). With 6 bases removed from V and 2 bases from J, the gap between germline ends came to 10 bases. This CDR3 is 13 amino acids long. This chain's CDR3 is CASREGLNYGYTF. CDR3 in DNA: TGTGCCAGCAGGGAAGGGTTAAACTATGGCTACACCTTC.

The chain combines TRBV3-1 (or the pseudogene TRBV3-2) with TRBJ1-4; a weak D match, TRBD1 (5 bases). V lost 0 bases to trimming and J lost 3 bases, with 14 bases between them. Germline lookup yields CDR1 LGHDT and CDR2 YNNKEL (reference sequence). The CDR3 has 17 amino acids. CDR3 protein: CASSQDSRGRSNEKLFF. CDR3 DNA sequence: TGTGCCAGCAGCCAAGATTCGCGGGGGAGGTCTAATGAAAAACTGTTTTTT.

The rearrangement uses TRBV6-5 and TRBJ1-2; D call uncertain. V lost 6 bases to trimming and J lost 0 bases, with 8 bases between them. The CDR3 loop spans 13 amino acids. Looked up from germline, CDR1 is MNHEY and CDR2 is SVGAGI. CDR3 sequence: CASSLEPNYGYTF. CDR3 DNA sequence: TGTGCCAGCAGCCTAGAACCTAACTATGGCTACACCTTC.

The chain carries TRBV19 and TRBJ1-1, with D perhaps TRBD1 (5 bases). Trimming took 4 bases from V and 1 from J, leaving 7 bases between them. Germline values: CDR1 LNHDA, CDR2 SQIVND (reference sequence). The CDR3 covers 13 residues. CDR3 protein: CASSTGWNTEAFF. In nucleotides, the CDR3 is TGTGCCAGTAGTACAGGGTGGAACACTGAAGCTTTCTTT.

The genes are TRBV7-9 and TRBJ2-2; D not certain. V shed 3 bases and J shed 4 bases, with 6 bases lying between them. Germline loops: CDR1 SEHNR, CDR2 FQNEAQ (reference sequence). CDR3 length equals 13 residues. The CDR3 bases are TGTGCCAGCAGCTTCGACGGCACCGGGGAGCTGTTTTTT. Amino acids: CASSFDGTGELFF. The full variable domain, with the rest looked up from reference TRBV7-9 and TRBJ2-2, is DTGVSQNPRHKITKRGQNVTFRCDPISEHNRLYWYRQTLGQGPEFLTYFQNEAQLEKSRLLSDRFSAERPKGSFSTLEIQRTEQGDSAMYLCASSFDGTGELFFGEGSRLTVL.

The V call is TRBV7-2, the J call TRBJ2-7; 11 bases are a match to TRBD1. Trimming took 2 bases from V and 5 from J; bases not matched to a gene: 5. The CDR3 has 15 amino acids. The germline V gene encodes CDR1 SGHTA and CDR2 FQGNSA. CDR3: CASSLMGQGDHEQYF. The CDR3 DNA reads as TGTGCCAGCAGCTTAATGGGACAGGGGGACCACGAGCAGTACTTC.

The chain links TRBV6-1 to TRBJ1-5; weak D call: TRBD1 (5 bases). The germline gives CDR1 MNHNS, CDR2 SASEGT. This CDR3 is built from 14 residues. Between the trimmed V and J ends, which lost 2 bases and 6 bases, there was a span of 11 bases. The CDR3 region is CASSEIQGSQPQHF. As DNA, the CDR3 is TGTGCCAGCAGTGAAATTCAGGGATCTCAGCCCCAGCATTTT.

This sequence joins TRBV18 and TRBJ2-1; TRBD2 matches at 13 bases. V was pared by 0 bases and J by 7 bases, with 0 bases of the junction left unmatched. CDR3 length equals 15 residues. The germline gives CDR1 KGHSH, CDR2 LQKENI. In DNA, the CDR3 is TGTGCCAGCTCACCACCGGGACTAGCGGGAAATGAGCAGTTCTTC. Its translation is CASSPPGLAGNEQFF.

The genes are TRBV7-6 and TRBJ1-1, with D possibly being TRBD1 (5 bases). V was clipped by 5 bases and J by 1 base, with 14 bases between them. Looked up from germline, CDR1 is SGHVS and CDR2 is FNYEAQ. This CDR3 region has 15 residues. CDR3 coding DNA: TGTGCCAGCAGCCCCTTACGGGGGACGAACACTGAAGCTTTCTTT. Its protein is CASSPLRGTNTEAFF.

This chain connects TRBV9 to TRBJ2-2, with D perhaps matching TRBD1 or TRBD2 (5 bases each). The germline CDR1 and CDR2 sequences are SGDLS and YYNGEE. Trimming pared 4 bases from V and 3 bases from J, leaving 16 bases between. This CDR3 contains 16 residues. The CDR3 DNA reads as TGTGCCAGCAGCCCGGGGCACCCCTCGGACACCGGGGAGCTGTTTTTT. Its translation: CASSPGHPSDTGELFF.

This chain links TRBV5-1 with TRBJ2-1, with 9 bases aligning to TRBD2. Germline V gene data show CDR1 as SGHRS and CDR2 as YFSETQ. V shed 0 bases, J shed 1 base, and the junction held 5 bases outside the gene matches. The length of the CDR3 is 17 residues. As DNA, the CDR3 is TGCGCCAGCAGCTTGGCCCTAGCGGGATTTTCCTACAATGAGCAGTTCTTC. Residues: CASSLALAGFSYNEQFF. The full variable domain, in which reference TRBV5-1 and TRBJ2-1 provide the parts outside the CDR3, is KAGVTQTPRYLIKTRGQQVTLSCSPISGHRSVSWYQQTPGQGLQFLFEYFSETQRNKGNFPGRFSGRQFSNSRSEMNVSTLELGDSALYLCASSLALAGFSYNEQFFGPGTRLTVL.

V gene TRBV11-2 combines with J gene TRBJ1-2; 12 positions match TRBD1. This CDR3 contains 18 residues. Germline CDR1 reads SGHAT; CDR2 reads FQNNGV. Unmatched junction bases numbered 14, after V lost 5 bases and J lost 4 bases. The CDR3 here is CASSLAPGQGAIGYGYTF. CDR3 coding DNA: TGTGCCAGCAGCCTAGCCCCGGGACAGGGGGCGATAGGCTATGGCTACACCTTC.